This T cell receptor beta chain was found in a study of identical twins (dated by TCRdb to the mid-2010s). General notes on the study: The study deep-sequenced TCR alpha and beta repertoires from monozygotic twins, unrelated adults of various ages and cord blood to test whether fetal clonotypes persist. To rule out contamination, the twin experiments were replicated at different times with different library preparation protocols. Results and caveats for the whole study, not just this receptor: Compared with coincidental sharing between unrelated individuals, an excess of low generation-probability sequences was observed among out-of-frame TCR alpha sequences shared between twins. Abundant cord blood beta clonotypes carried fewer insertions; young adult naive repertoires showed a weaker similar trend, while memory repertoires showed none. Because the same donors could not be followed over many years, the conclusions depended on cross-sectional statistical analysis. Excess twin sharing in beta out-of-frame sequences was weaker because fewer shared sequences lowered the signal-to-noise ratio. Invariant T cells such as MAIT and iNKT could partly confound zero-insertion analyses, though diverse VJ usage argued against this for most clonotypes. Recombination models systematically underestimated out-of-frame TCR alpha sharing in monozygotic twins but agreed with sharing between unrelated individuals.

This clonotype came up a few times. The antigen it recognizes is unknown. No base quality information exists; no much larger clone differs at one position. Trimmed from V: 7 bases; trimmed from J: 9 bases; junction bases lacking a gene match: 14. The germline V gene supplies CDR1 SQVTM and CDR2 ANQGSEA. Including cysteine and phenylalanine, the CDR3 has 16 amino acids. Only the CDR3 part of the read is kept: 48 bases, read in frame from the first base. Library preparation was by 5' RACE. Data came from an Illumina HiSeq 2000. A universal primer binding site was introduced by template switching, and a unique molecular identifier was present in the final cDNA, enabling accurate counting of TCR cDNA molecules. Specific primers in the conserved constant-segment region were used to synthesize first-strand cDNA for the TCR alpha and beta chains. To control for contamination, every cDNA library carried two barcodes: a SMART-Mk sample barcode plus Illumina barcodes. Two successive PCR steps introduced TruSeq adapter sequences along with Illumina sample barcodes. The Illumina HiSeq platform was used with custom primers to sequence TCR alpha and beta cDNA libraries. In the source study's methods: MiGEC processed the raw reads to extract unique molecular identifiers, while MiXCR was used to determine the CDR3 positions. Recombination models were inferred per individual with the repgenHMM and IGoR tools using an EM algorithm. The analysis of shared clonotypes was done with the tcR package in R, with sharing normalized by the product of cloneset sizes. To study raw recombination without the effects of thymic and clonal selection, out-of-frame nonproductive sequences were analyzed. The public reads were run again by TCRdb, first through fastp at Q25 and then through MiXCR, and only productive beta chains were kept. Rows are unified per CDR3 protein, each entry keeping the most common DNA and genes. The V and J calls reflect TCRdb's pipeline rather than the authors' work. Within this sample are 600,000 to 800,000 distinct CDR3 sequences, with roughly 20% of them counted one time only. Over 4% of the sample lies in the top ten.

Only healthy Caucasian donors were included. Three pairs of female monozygotic twins, all aged about 18 to 30 years, were included in the twin cohort. RNA for TCR libraries was isolated from peripheral blood mononuclear cells. Another study also made use of these data, one on T cells expressing NK-cell markers. The second source states: In sorted CD3+CD56+NKG2C+, CD3+CD56+NKG2C- and CD3+CD56-NKG2C+ T-cell subsets from several donors, TCR beta-chain repertoires were profiled. Of the eight sequenced donors, seven were found to be HCMV-seropositive and one was found to be HCMV-seronegative. In several experiments an anti-gammadeltaTCR antibody was added to restrict sorting to alphabetaTCR-expressing T cells. In six donors, the dominant CD3+CD56+NKG2C+ clonotypes were among the top 10 CD8+ clonotypes and accounted for about 1.0-7.5% of CD8+ T cells. Those dominant clonotypes were again the most abundant among CD3+CD56-NKG2C+ cells in a handful of donors, at about 25-60.1%. Whether the expanded NKG2C-expressing T cell clones were specific for HCMV antigens remained unclear. The eight sequenced donors were randomly selected healthy volunteers, three men and five women. To determine HCMV serostatus, a commercial ELISA kit was used to detect HCMV-specific IgG in serum. For five to seven donors, unsorted PBMC were also used to sequence bulk peripheral blood T-cell repertoires. Reads were demultiplexed and grouped by UMI with MIGEC, and clonotypes were assembled and quantified with MiTCR. To remove erroneous sequences, TCR cDNA sequences were retained only when supported by two or more reads. The tcR package was used for downstream repertoire analysis, with clonotypes matched between fractions based on CDR3 nucleotide sequence plus V segment. VDJmatch was used to annotate antigen specificity against VDJdb, with one amino acid substitution in CDR3 allowed.

This TCR was sampled from a woman aged 18-29 years in good health. Sequencing input: PBMCs. Recombination joined TRBV29-1 with TRBJ2-1, with 14 bases in between that match TRBD2. The CDR3 corresponds to CSARPGGTSGSGEQFF. Here is the DNA: TGCAGCGCTCGACCCGGGGGGACTAGCGGGAGCGGTGAGCAGTTCTTC.